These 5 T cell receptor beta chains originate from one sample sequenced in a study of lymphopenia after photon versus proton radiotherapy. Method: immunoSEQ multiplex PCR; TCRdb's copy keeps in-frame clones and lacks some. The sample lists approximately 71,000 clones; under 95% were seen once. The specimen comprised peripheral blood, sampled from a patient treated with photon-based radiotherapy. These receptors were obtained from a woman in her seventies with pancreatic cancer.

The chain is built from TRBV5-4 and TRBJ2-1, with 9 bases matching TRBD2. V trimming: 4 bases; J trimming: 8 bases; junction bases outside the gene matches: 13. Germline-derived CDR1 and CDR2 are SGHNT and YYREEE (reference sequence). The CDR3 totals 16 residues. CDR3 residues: CASSAAGTSFVDEQFF. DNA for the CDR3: TGTGCCAGCAGCGCCGCCGGGACTAGCTTCGTGGATGAGCAGTTCTTC.

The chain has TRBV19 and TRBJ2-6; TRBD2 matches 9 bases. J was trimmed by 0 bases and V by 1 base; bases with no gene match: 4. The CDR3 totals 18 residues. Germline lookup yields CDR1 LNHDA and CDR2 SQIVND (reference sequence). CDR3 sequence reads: CASSIVLAGSSGANVLTF. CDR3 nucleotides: TGTGCCAGTAGTATAGTGCTAGCGGGGTCCTCTGGGGCCAACGTCCTGACTTTC.

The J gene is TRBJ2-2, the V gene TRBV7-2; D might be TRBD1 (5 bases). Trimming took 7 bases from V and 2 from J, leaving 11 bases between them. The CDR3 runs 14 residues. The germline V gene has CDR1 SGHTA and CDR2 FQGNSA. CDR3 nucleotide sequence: TGTGCCAGCACCCGGCAGGGAAACACCGGGGAGCTGTTTTTT. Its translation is CASTRQGNTGELFF. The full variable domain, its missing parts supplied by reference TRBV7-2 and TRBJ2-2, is GAGVSQSPSNKVTEKGKDVELRCDPISGHTALYWYRQSLGQGLEFLIYFQGNSAPDKSGLPSDRFSAERTGGSVSTLTIQRTQQEDSAVYLCASTRQGNTGELFFGEGSRLTVL.

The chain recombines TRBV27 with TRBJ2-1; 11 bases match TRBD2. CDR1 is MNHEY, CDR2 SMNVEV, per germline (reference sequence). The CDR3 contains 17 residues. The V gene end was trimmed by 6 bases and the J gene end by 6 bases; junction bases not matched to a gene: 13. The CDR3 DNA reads TGTGCCAGCAGGACCATGACTAGCGGGAATTCGGGCAATGAGCAGTTCTTC. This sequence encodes CASRTMTSGNSGNEQFF.

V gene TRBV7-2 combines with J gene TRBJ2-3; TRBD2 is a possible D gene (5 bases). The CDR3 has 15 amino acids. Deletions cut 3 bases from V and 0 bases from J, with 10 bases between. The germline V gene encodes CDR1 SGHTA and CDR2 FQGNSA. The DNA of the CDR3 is TGTGCCAGCAGCTTGCAACTAGTGAGCACAGATACGCAGTATTTT. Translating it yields CASSLQLVSTDTQYF.